The 12 T cell receptor beta chains reported below all come from one sample, sequenced in a study of T-cell memory formation after mild COVID-19. MiXCR, applied by TCRdb to the 5' RACE reads, yields one record per CDR3 protein. This sample has around 310,000 distinct CDR3 sequences, with 13% to 15% found just once. Sequencing was done on a sample of PBMCs or a T cell subset sorted from them (not recorded which). These receptor sequences come from a man between 18 and 29 years old who had mild COVID-19 (a few samples of this study predate the infection). Cell type and time point are not known.

This clonotype was detected only a few times. The rearrangement links TRBV15 to TRBJ2-3; D unclear. This CDR3 has 12 residues. Germline values: CDR1 LNHNV, CDR2 YYDKDF (reference sequence). The V and J ends lost 1 base and 6 bases respectively, with 5 bases between them. The CDR3 bases are TGTGCCACCAGCAGAGCATGGGATACGCAGTATTTT. Protein: CATSRAWDTQYF.

The chain carries TRBV10-3 and TRBJ2-2; D is ambiguous. Per germline, CDR1 ENHRY and CDR2 SYGVKD. The ends were cut back, 8 bases at V and 8 bases at J, with 12 bases in the middle. This CDR3 is 12 amino acids long. The CDR3 DNA follows: TGTGCCATCGGTCCGAGGCCAGGGGAGCTGTTTTTT. It translates to CAIGPRPGELFF.

This clonotype has just a few counts. The rearrangement uses TRBV29-1 and TRBJ2-3, with TRBD1 identical over 7 bases. J gave up 0 bases and V 8 bases, and 5 bases lay outside the gene matches. The CDR3 spans 13 residues. The germline gives CDR1 SQVTM, CDR2 ANQGSEA. This CDR3 is CSFGQASTDTQYF. CDR3 in DNA: TGCAGCTTCGGACAGGCCAGCACAGATACGCAGTATTTT.

This clonotype occurred many times. The chain links TRBV28 to TRBJ2-4; 9 bases match TRBD1. Germline values: CDR1 MDHEN, CDR2 SYDVKM. Germline trimming cut 2 bases from V and 16 bases from J; bases unmatched to any gene: 9. The CDR3 length is 13 residues. The chain's CDR3 is CASSLTLDRGPYF. The CDR3 nucleotides are TGTGCCAGCAGTTTAACCTTGGACAGGGGCCCTTACTTC.

This clonotype has only a few counts. The chain joins TRBV20-1 to TRBJ1-5, with D perhaps TRBD1 (5 bases). This CDR3 is 14 amino acids long. The germline V gene encodes CDR1 DFQATT and CDR2 SNEGSKA (reference sequence). The V gene lost 3 bases and the J gene lost 7 bases, with 16 bases spanning the gap. This CDR3 reads CSASPSRVWQPQHF. DNA of the CDR3: TGCAGTGCTAGTCCTTCCAGGGTGTGGCAGCCCCAGCATTTT.

The chain employs TRBV7-2 and TRBJ2-5; 7 nucleotides match TRBD1. The CDR3 has 13 amino acids. Trimming at V came to 5 bases and at J to 6 bases, leaving 6 bases not matched to a gene. Germline CDR1 SGHTA, CDR2 FQGNSA. CDR3 DNA: TGTGCCAGCAGCGAACAGGGGAGCCAGACCCAGTACTTC. It encodes CASSEQGSQTQYF.

This chain uses TRBV29-1 with TRBJ1-1; 7 positions agree with TRBD1. CDR1 is SQVTM and CDR2 is ANQGSEA in the germline V gene. The CDR3 has 13 amino acids. The trim removed 6 bases at V and 4 bases at J, leaving 8 bases unmatched. The CDR3 bases are TGCAGCGTGAACCCGACAGGGCGCACTGAAGCTTTCTTT. Translation: CSVNPTGRTEAFF.

This clonotype was counted only a few times. V is TRBV6-5 and J is TRBJ1-4; maybe TRBD1 (5 bases). CDR3 length: 14 amino acids. The V gene lost 2 bases and the J gene lost 5 bases, with 9 bases spanning the gap. CDR1 MNHEY and CDR2 SVGAGI come from the germline V gene. DNA for the CDR3: TGTGCCAGCAGTTACGGAAGACAGAATGAAAAACTGTTTTTT. It codes for CASSYGRQNEKLFF.

In its sample, this clonotype was seen a few times. The chain combines TRBV25-1 with TRBJ2-1; D uncertain. The V gene lost 4 bases and the J gene lost 7 bases, with 5 bases spanning the gap. This CDR3 is built from 11 residues. Germline V gene sequence: CDR1 MGHDK, CDR2 SYGVNS. This chain's CDR3 is CASSGWNEQFF. The CDR3 coding sequence is TGTGCCAGCAGTGGCTGGAATGAGCAGTTCTTC.

The chain couples TRBV7-9 to TRBJ2-2; D remains ambiguous. This CDR3 is 14 amino acids long. Trimming stripped 3 bases from V and 7 bases from J, with 12 bases between. Germline V gene data show CDR1 as SEHNR and CDR2 as FQNEAQ (reference sequence). The chain's CDR3 is CASSLVGFGGELFF. The CDR3 DNA sequence: TGTGCCAGCAGCTTGGTGGGGTTTGGCGGGGAGCTGTTTTTT.

This clonotype was observed a few times. The chain couples TRBV20-1 to TRBJ2-3, with 10 positions matching TRBD2. The J segment lost 7 bases and the V segment lost 1 base, leaving 5 bases of the junction unmatched. The CDR3 contains 14 residues. Looked up from germline, CDR1 is DFQATT and CDR2 is SNEGSKA (reference sequence). The CDR3 loop is CSARALAGANTQYF. CDR3 nucleotides: TGCAGTGCTAGAGCCCTAGCGGGGGCTAATACGCAGTATTTT.

Ten or more counts support this clonotype. The chain is built from TRBV6-4 and TRBJ2-1, with 10 bases that match TRBD2. The CDR3 is 15 residues long. Germline CDR1 and CDR2: MRHNA and SNTAGT. Unmatched junction bases numbered 2, after V lost 0 bases and J lost 6 bases. The CDR3 DNA follows: TGTGCCAGCAGTGACTCAGCGGGGGGGCCCAATGAGCAGTTCTTC. This translates into CASSDSAGGPNEQFF.